Below are 15 T cell receptor beta chains sequenced from a single sample in a study of OX40 agonist ivuxolimab in advanced cancers. The method was immunoSEQ multiplex PCR; TCRdb's version includes in-frame clones alone and lacks a portion of them. The data show around 70,000 clones, less than 95% seen once. This specimen was CD4+ or CD8+ T cells sorted from blood, taken in a trial of the OX40 agonist ivuxolimab. Receptors were obtained from an adult with an advanced solid tumor such as melanoma, head and neck, liver or kidney cancer.

The chain has TRBV6-5 and TRBJ1-1; D ambiguous. The V and J ends lost 0 bases and 1 base respectively, with 6 bases between them. This CDR3 has 14 amino acids. Germline CDR1 and CDR2: MNHEY and SVGAGI. The CDR3 DNA reads TGTGCCAGCAGTTACTCGGGAGGGAACACTGAAGCTTTCTTT. Translated: CASSYSGGNTEAFF.

V usage is TRBV11-2 and J usage is TRBJ1-5; no clear D gene. Germline values: CDR1 SGHAT, CDR2 FQNNGV. This CDR3 comprises 14 residues. Trimming took off 1 base at V and 7 bases at J, with 11 bases between the two ends. CDR3 coding DNA: TGTGCCAGCAGCTTAGTTAGCGGCGGGCAGCCCCAGCATTTT. It translates to CASSLVSGGQPQHF.

J is TRBJ2-7 and V is TRBV10-1, with 13 positions matching TRBD2. Germline lookup yields CDR1 WNHNN and CDR2 SYGVQD (reference sequence). This CDR3 has 16 amino acids. V lost 4 bases to trimming and J lost 6 bases; unmatched junction nucleotides: 9. The CDR3 sequence is CASSAETSGRASEQYF. The CDR3 DNA reads TGCGCCAGCAGTGCTGAAACTAGCGGGAGGGCCTCCGAGCAGTACTTC.

Points on this clone: Additional DNA sequences in this sample encode the identical CDR3. V is TRBV30 and J is TRBJ2-7; 7 bases fit TRBD2. V shed 2 bases and J 3 bases; nucleotides not matched to a gene: 1. The CDR3 runs 12 residues. CDR1 is GTSNPN and CDR2 is SVGIG in the germline V gene (reference sequence). The DNA for the CDR3 is TGTGCCTGGAGTCGGGGGGACTACGAGCAGTACTTC. Its translation: CAWSRGDYEQYF.

The chain links TRBV19 to TRBJ1-2, with a tentative D call TRBD1 (6 bases). Trimming shortened V by 4 bases and J by 0 bases, and 15 bases separated the two germline ends. The CDR3 runs 16 residues. The V gene's germline CDR1 is LNHDA and CDR2 SQIVND (reference sequence). The CDR3 nucleotides read TGTGCCAGTAGTACCCGTGGGACACCTTCTAACTATGGCTACACCTTC. Protein product: CASSTRGTPSNYGYTF.

This chain joins TRBV6-6 and TRBJ2-3, with D possibly TRBD1 on 7 matching bases. This CDR3 spans 15 amino acids. Germline CDR1 is MNHNY and CDR2 is SVGAGI (reference sequence). Trimming cost V 4 bases and J 0 bases, with 11 bases left between them. For the CDR3, the DNA is TGTGCCAGCAGTTCGCAGGGGGGTAGCACAGATACGCAGTATTTT. Translation gives CASSSQGGSTDTQYF.

This chain joins TRBV7-9 and TRBJ2-4; 9 positions match TRBD2. The junction had 6 bases not matched to a gene; V was cut back by 1 base and J by 8 bases. Looked up from germline, CDR1 is SEHNR and CDR2 is FQNEAQ (reference sequence). CDR3 size: 15 residues. This CDR3 is CASSLVEAGGDIQYF. In DNA, the CDR3 is TGTGCCAGCAGCTTAGTGGAGGCGGGAGGGGACATTCAGTACTTC. The variable domain in full, completed from reference TRBV7-9 and TRBJ2-4, reads DTGVSQNPRHKITKRGQNVTFRCDPISEHNRLYWYRQTLGQGPEFLTYFQNEAQLEKSRLLSDRFSAERPKGSFSTLEIQRTEQGDSAMYLCASSLVEAGGDIQYFGAGTRLSVL.

The chain is built from TRBV5-5 and TRBJ2-2, with 8 bases lining up with TRBD1. Germline trimming cut 6 bases from V and 5 bases from J; bases unmatched to any gene: 12. Germline lookup yields CDR1 SGHKS and CDR2 YYEKEE (reference sequence). The CDR3 is 16 amino acids. CDR3 nucleotide sequence: TGTGCCAGCACCTCTCCAGGGGGCCTTTTGACCGGGGAGCTGTTTTTT. Translated: CASTSPGGLLTGELFF.

This chain links TRBV27 with TRBJ1-1; 7 bases fit TRBD1. V shed 3 bases, J shed 5 bases, and the junction held 3 bases outside the gene matches. CDR1 is MNHEY, CDR2 SMNVEV, per germline (reference sequence). The CDR3 runs 13 residues. In nucleotides, the CDR3 is TGTGCCAGCAGTTTCGGCAGGGGGACTGAAGCTTTCTTT. Its protein product is CASSFGRGTEAFF.

Worth noting for this clone: The germline gene is not matched at one end of the junction; a read error may be the cause. The chain's CDR3 is CASGITGTDNYGYTF. DNA of the CDR3: TGTGCCAGTGGTATAACCGGGACAGATAACTATGGCTACACCTTC. The chain recombines TRBV19 with TRBJ1-2, with 7 bases identical to TRBD1. CDR3 size: 15 residues. Germline V CDR1 and CDR2: LNHDA, SQIVND (reference sequence).

The chain has TRBV28 and TRBJ2-5; 7 nucleotides match TRBD1. The CDR3 has 16 amino acids. Germline V gene data show CDR1 as MDHEN and CDR2 as SYDVKM. J was trimmed by 4 bases and V by 6 bases; bases with no gene match: 14. CDR3 nucleotides: TGTGCCAGCAGCCTCGGGACAGCCGCTGGGAGAGAGACCCAGTACTTC. Translated: CASSLGTAAGRETQYF.

This chain links TRBV9 with TRBJ2-5; unclear D gene. The V gene lost 0 bases and the J gene lost 7 bases, with 10 bases spanning the gap. The V gene's germline CDR1 is SGDLS and CDR2 YYNGEE. The CDR3 covers 13 residues. In DNA form, the CDR3 reads TGTGCCAGCAGCGTAGGAGAGAGCTCGACCCAGTACTTC. Translated: CASSVGESSTQYF.

This clone was seen more than once but under ten times. This chain uses TRBV5-5 with TRBJ2-2, with a weak D call TRBD1 (6 bases). CDR3 length: 17 residues. Germline-derived CDR1 and CDR2 are SGHKS and YYEKEE (reference sequence). Trimming left V 2 bases short and J 1 base short, with 15 bases between. The CDR3 nucleotides are TGTGCCAGCAGCTTTGTAAAAGGCAGGGGGAACACCGGGGAGCTGTTTTTT. It is translated as CASSFVKGRGNTGELFF.

In DNA form, the CDR3 reads TGTGCCAGTAGTAGGCGAGGGGACAATCGCAGTGAAAAACTGTTTTTT. Its translation: CASSRRGDNRSEKLFF. The V and J genes are TRBV19 and TRBJ1-4; D is perhaps TRBD1 (6 bases). V lost 4 bases, J lost 7 bases, and 19 bases lay in between. Germline CDR1 LNHDA, CDR2 SQIVND (reference sequence). The CDR3 consists of 16 residues.

The chain recombines TRBV30 with TRBJ1-2; D is perhaps TRBD1 (5 bases). There are 11 residues in the CDR3. Trimming stripped 0 bases from V and 8 bases from J, with 7 bases between. From germline, CDR1 is GTSNPN and CDR2 SVGIG (reference sequence). The CDR3 nucleotides are TGTGCCTGGAGTGTACAGGTGGGCTACACCTTC. Its protein product is CAWSVQVGYTF.